The 5 T cell receptor beta chains below all came from one sample that was sequenced in a study of PD-L1 blockade in urothelial cancer. As for time point: pretreatment peripheral blood. The table came from immunoSEQ multiplex PCR; TCRdb's copy has only in-frame clones and leaves some out. The profile shows about 50,000 clones, more than 65% of them singletons. The specimen was PBMCs, collected around atezolizumab (anti-PD-L1) treatment. These receptors all come from a man between 70 and 80 years old with urothelial cancer.

The J gene is TRBJ1-1, the V gene TRBV5-4; D possibly corresponds to TRBD1 (5 bases). The V end lost 3 bases, the J end lost 8 bases, and 17 bases lay between the germline ends. The CDR3 runs 14 residues. From germline, CDR1 is SGHNT and CDR2 YYREEE (reference sequence). The CDR3 loop is CASSYPPQGAEAFF. The CDR3 DNA is TGTGCCAGCAGCTACCCCCCGCAGGGCGCCGAAGCTTTCTTT.

The genes are TRBV7-9 and TRBJ2-7, with 9 bases fitting TRBD1. CDR3 length: 14 residues. V lost 2 bases and J lost 6; bases outside the gene matches: 5. Germline CDR1 is SEHNR and CDR2 is FQNEAQ (reference sequence). The CDR3 DNA reads TGTGCCAGCAGCTTATCCTCGACAGGGGGCGAGCAGTACTTC. Translating gives CASSLSSTGGEQYF.

The chain is built from TRBV30 and TRBJ2-7; no clear D. V was pared by 2 bases and J by 3 bases, with 14 bases between. CDR1 and CDR2 (germline): GTSNPN, SVGIG (reference sequence). This CDR3 contains 14 residues. CDR3 protein: CAWSLPPVRYEQYF. As DNA, the CDR3 is TGTGCCTGGAGTCTTCCCCCGGTCCGCTACGAGCAGTACTTC.

The J gene is TRBJ2-2, the V gene TRBV5-3; a possible D gene is TRBD2 (6 bases). TRBV5-3 is an ORF, with its function uncertain. The CDR3 has 15 residues. Trimming cost V 6 bases and J 6 bases, with 18 bases left between them. CDR3 sequence: CARTPRRDWSGELFF. The CDR3 nucleotides read TGTGCCAGAACGCCCCGGCGGGATTGGTCCGGGGAGCTGTTTTTT.

This sequence joins TRBV7-2 and TRBJ2-3; the match to TRBD2 covers 7 bases. V dropped 4 bases and J dropped 5; count of bases not matched to a gene: 6. The CDR3 covers 14 residues. Germline values: CDR1 SGHTA, CDR2 FQGNSA. The CDR3 nucleotides read TGTGCCAGCAGCTGGACTAGGGGTAAAGATACGCAGTATTTT. This codes for CASSWTRGKDTQYF.